These T cell receptor beta chains were read from a single sample in a study of CD8 T cells in ankylosing spondylitis. TCRdb itself ran the 5' RACE reads through MiXCR, one entry per CDR3 protein. Of around 91,000 distinct CDR3 sequences detected, roughly 8.5% appear once; the ten largest clones hold under 35%. Sequenced: blood, either unsorted or a sorted T cell fraction (not recorded which). Receptor source: a male donor with ankylosing spondylitis. The CDR3 runs from the conserved cysteine through the conserved F or W. The order of the fields is J gene, V gene, D gene, clone size, CDR3 protein, CDR3 DNA. A D gene is named only where the DNA matches it firmly. Only part of the rows carry a size: once, few, many, or a class if the clone is expanded.

TRBJ2-7 | TRBV10-3 | TRBD1 | many | CAINPGQGSYEQYF | TGTGCCATCAACCCGGGACAGGGTTCCTACGAGCAGTACTTC
TRBJ1-1 | TRBV21-1 | - | few | CASSPEENRDTEAFF | TGTGCCAGCAGCCCGGAAGAGAACAGGGATACTGAAGCTTTCTTT
TRBJ2-5 | TRBV28 | TRBD2 | - | CASDEVAGGLVGETQYF | TGTGCCAGCGATGAGGTAGCGGGAGGGTTAGTTGGGGAGACCCAGTACTTC
TRBJ2-2 | TRBV5-1 | - | many | CASSTSGGELFF | TGCGCCAGCAGCACTTCCGGCGGGGAGCTGTTTTTT
TRBJ2-3 | TRBV10-3 | - | many | CAISEGQMGADTQYF | TGTGCCATCAGTGAGGGCCAAATGGGCGCAGATACGCAGTATTTT
TRBJ2-1 | TRBV7-9 | - | few | CASSLVTGTNNEQFF | TGTGCCAGCAGCTTAGTAACAGGGACTAACAATGAGCAGTTCTTC
TRBJ2-2 | TRBV12-5 | - | few | CASGLVLGTLGSGELFF | TGTGCTAGTGGTTTGGTCCTGGGGACGCTAGGTTCCGGGGAGCTGTTTTTT
TRBJ2-7 | TRBV2 | - | many | CAGRDRISYEQYF | TGTGCCGGTCGGGACCGAATCTCCTACGAGCAGTACTTC
TRBJ2-5 | TRBV7-9 | - | - | CASSVERYQETQYF | TGTGCCAGCAGTGTGGAGCGGTACCAAGAGACCCAGTACTTC
TRBJ2-1 | TRBV10-3 | - | few | CAISAGTGNEQFF | TGTGCCATCAGTGCAGGGACTGGAAATGAGCAGTTCTTC
TRBJ2-7 | TRBV20-1 | - | many | CSASDSYEQYF | TGCAGTGCTAGTGACAGCTACGAGCAGTACTTC
TRBJ2-5 | TRBV27 | TRBD2 | few | CASSSGGGPETQYF | TGTGCCAGCAGTTCCGGCGGGGGTCCGGAGACCCAGTACTTC
TRBJ1-2 | TRBV19 | - | few | CASRTSRGYTF | TGTGCCAGTAGGACGTCCAGGGGCTACACCTTC
TRBJ2-7 | TRBV18 | TRBD1 | few | CASSPGQGAGVYEQYF | TGTGCCAGCTCACCAGGACAGGGGGCCGGGGTTTACGAGCAGTACTTC
TRBJ1-1 | TRBV6-1 | TRBD1 | - | CASSTGAWVEAFF | TGTGCCAGCAGTACAGGGGCTTGGGTTGAAGCTTTCTTT
TRBJ2-2 | TRBV5-1 | TRBD2 | - | CASSLELAGVTGELFF | TGCGCCAGCAGCTTAGAACTAGCGGGAGTCACCGGGGAGCTGTTTTTT
TRBJ2-1 | TRBV3-1 | - | many | CASSQVSSYNEQFF | TGTGCCAGCAGCCAAGTAAGCTCCTACAATGAGCAGTTCTTC
TRBJ2-1 | TRBV12-3/TRBV12-4 | TRBD2 | many | CASSFRIPSGHYNEQFF | TGTGCCAGCAGTTTTCGGATCCCTAGCGGGCACTACAATGAGCAGTTCTTC
TRBJ2-2 | TRBV7-6 | - | many | CASSVTPNTGELFF | TGTGCCAGCAGCGTGACACCGAACACCGGGGAGCTGTTTTTT
TRBJ1-4 | TRBV7-9 | TRBD1 | many | CASSSTGLGEKLFF | TGTGCCAGCAGCTCGACAGGGTTAGGAGAAAAACTGTTTTTT
TRBJ2-7 | TRBV20-1 | TRBD2 | many | CSAGASGSWEQYF | TGCAGTGCGGGGGCAAGCGGGAGTTGGGAGCAGTACTTC
TRBJ2-7 | TRBV11-2 | TRBD2 | few | CASSSHGRGLHEQYF | TGTGCCAGCAGCTCCCACGGGAGGGGTCTCCACGAGCAGTACTTC
TRBJ2-5 | TRBV4-2 | - | many | CASSLAPPSRETQYF | TGTGCCAGCAGCCTAGCCCCCCCGTCACGAGAGACCCAGTACTTC
TRBJ2-1 | TRBV2 | - | few | CASSEITETDLYNEQFF | TGTGCCAGCAGTGAAATTACGGAGACAGACCTCTACAATGAGCAGTTCTTC
TRBJ1-1 | TRBV7-6 | TRBD1 | many | CASSGRAGGTEAFF | TGTGCCAGCAGCGGCCGCGCAGGGGGAACTGAAGCTTTCTTT
TRBJ1-1 | TRBV4-1 | - | many | CASSQGRLNTEAFF | TGCGCCAGCAGCCAAGGACGGTTGAACACTGAAGCTTTCTTT
TRBJ2-3 | TRBV11-2 | TRBD1 | many | CASNSGTGGTDTQYF | TGTGCCAGCAACTCCGGGACAGGGGGCACAGATACGCAGTATTTT
TRBJ2-7 | TRBV12-3/TRBV12-4 | TRBD2 | few | CASSFPVGAGVAGSNFQYF | TGTGCCAGCAGCTTCCCGGTGGGGGCCGGGGTAGCGGGAAGCAATTTTCAGTACTTC
TRBJ2-7 | TRBV9 | TRBD1 | many | CASSPWTGLAEQYF | TGTGCCAGCAGCCCATGGACAGGGTTAGCCGAGCAGTACTTC
TRBJ2-5 | TRBV7-9 | TRBD1 | many | CASSYRDRGETQYF | TGTGCCAGCAGCTACCGGGACAGGGGGGAGACCCAGTACTTC
TRBJ2-3 | TRBV29-1 | - | - | CSVSALDTQYF | TGCAGCGTTTCGGCTCTAGATACGCAGTATTTT
TRBJ2-1 | TRBV12-3/TRBV12-4 | - | many | CATKEGNEQFF | TGTGCCACAAAAGAGGGGAATGAGCAGTTCTTC
TRBJ2-3 | TRBV27 | - | many | CASSHGTSGTDTQYF | TGTGCCAGCAGTCACGGGACATCCGGCACAGATACGCAGTATTTT
TRBJ2-1 | TRBV19 | TRBD1 | - | CASSVDRDNEQFF | TGTGCCAGTAGTGTCGACAGGGACAATGAGCAGTTCTTC
TRBJ2-5 | TRBV24-1 | - | - | CATSDILWCHETQYF | TGTGCCACCAGTGATATCCTATGGTGTCATGAGACCCAGTACTTC
TRBJ2-7 | TRBV29-1 | - | - | CSVEAQNYEQYF | TGCAGCGTTGAGGCCCAAAACTACGAGCAGTACTTC
TRBJ2-1 | TRBV11-2 | TRBD2 | few | CASSLVQSGRFYNEQFF | TGTGCCAGCAGCTTAGTCCAGAGCGGGAGGTTTTACAATGAGCAGTTCTTC
TRBJ2-1 | TRBV24-1 | - | many | CATSSVGGGPYNEQFF | TGTGCCACCAGTTCAGTCGGGGGAGGTCCCTACAATGAGCAGTTCTTC
TRBJ2-7 | TRBV29-1 | - | - | CSVGTWTPRGGEQYF | TGCAGCGTTGGAACATGGACTCCTCGAGGGGGCGAGCAGTACTTC
TRBJ2-5 | TRBV5-1 | - | many | CASSFEDNLSETQYF | TGCGCCAGCAGCTTTGAAGACAACCTGTCAGAGACCCAGTACTTC
TRBJ2-5 | TRBV11-2 | - | - | CASSLSASNQETQYF | TGTGCCAGCAGCTTATCGGCTAGCAACCAAGAGACCCAGTACTTC
TRBJ2-2 | TRBV7-9 | - | - | CASSPARGRSDTGELFF | TGTGCCAGCAGCCCCGCGCGGGGGCGTTCGGACACCGGGGAGCTGTTTTTT
TRBJ2-2 | TRBV11-2 | - | few | CASSLALSLANTGELFF | TGTGCCAGCAGCTTAGCCTTGTCACTAGCGAACACCGGGGAGCTGTTTTTT
TRBJ2-7 | TRBV13 | - | few | CASSLEGANYEQYF | TGTGCCAGCAGCTTAGAAGGGGCGAACTACGAGCAGTACTTC
TRBJ1-2 | TRBV27 | - | - | CASTPSSGDRNYGYTF | TGTGCCAGCACCCCCTCCTCAGGGGATCGTAACTATGGCTACACCTTC
TRBJ1-2 | TRBV2 | - | - | CASNREDYGYTF | TGTGCCAGCAATAGGGAGGACTATGGCTACACCTTC
TRBJ2-5 | TRBV6-5 | TRBD1 | many | CASSYSDRGETQYF | TGTGCCAGCAGTTACTCGGACAGGGGGGAGACCCAGTACTTC
TRBJ2-5 | TRBV4-1 | TRBD1 | few | CASSQGQGLKTQYF | TGCGCCAGCAGCCAAGGACAGGGTTTGAAGACCCAGTACTTC
TRBJ1-2 | TRBV12-5 | - | few | CASGLVPSDGYTF | TGTGCTAGTGGTTTGGTACCTAGCGATGGCTACACCTTC
TRBJ2-7 | TRBV27 | - | - | CASSVLGSSYEQYF | TGTGCCAGCAGCGTGTTGGGCAGCTCCTACGAGCAGTACTTC
TRBJ2-7 | TRBV2 | TRBD1 | - | CASSPRDRAHEQYF | TGTGCCAGCAGTCCGCGGGACAGGGCACACGAGCAGTACTTC
TRBJ2-7 | TRBV2 | - | - | CASSTGQLYEQYF | TGTGCCAGCAGTACTGGACAGTTGTACGAGCAGTACTTC
TRBJ1-3 | TRBV7-2 | - | - | CASSPHKQGPGNTIYF | TGTGCCAGCAGCCCACACAAGCAAGGGCCTGGAAACACCATATATTTT
TRBJ2-1 | TRBV20-1 | - | - | CSARGRQGPHGHNEQFF | TGCAGTGCTAGAGGTCGCCAGGGACCCCACGGCCACAATGAGCAGTTCTTC
TRBJ1-3 | TRBV7-2 | - | - | CASSLMGGADGNTIYF | TGTGCCAGCAGCTTAATGGGCGGGGCGGACGGAAACACCATATATTTT
TRBJ2-1 | TRBV7-9 | TRBD1 | many | CASSRQGGHNEQFF | TGTGCCAGCAGCAGACAGGGGGGTCACAATGAGCAGTTCTTC
TRBJ2-1 | TRBV12-3/TRBV12-4 | - | few | CASSPNVHNEQFF | TGTGCCAGCAGCCCCAACGTGCACAATGAGCAGTTCTTC
TRBJ2-1 | TRBV7-2 | TRBD2 | many | CASSLRGLAGVNEQFF | TGTGCCAGCAGCTTAAGAGGGCTAGCGGGTGTTAATGAGCAGTTCTTC
TRBJ1-2 | TRBV29-1 | - | few | CSVGGDGYTF | TGCAGCGTTGGGGGGGATGGCTACACCTTC